The T cell receptor (beta chain) under discussion was sequenced for a study of CD8 T cells in Susac syndrome. The authors carried out high-throughput sequencing of TCR beta. They applied it to CD8+ and CD4+ T cells obtained from blood. The patients who served as multiple sclerosis controls were treatment-naive and had stable or active relapsing-remitting disease that fulfilled the revised McDonald criteria. Random-hexamer reverse transcription was applied to about 0.45 to 1 ug RNA. Coverage of TCR beta CDR3 amplification by immunoSEQ multiplex PCR extended to 54 Vbeta and 13 Jbeta. TCRdb reprocessed the immunoSEQ multiplex PCR reads via MiXCR and lists one record per CDR3 protein. This sample has 40,000 to 60,000 distinct CDR3 sequences; roughly 93% occur once, and the top ten carry about 0.51%. Trimming shortened V by 4 bases and J by 6 bases, and 13 bases separated the two germline ends. Looked up from germline, CDR1 is SQVTM and CDR2 is ANQGSEA. CDR3 length: 13 residues.

This chain uses TRBV29-1 with TRBJ2-1; D is perhaps TRBD1 or TRBD2 (6 bases each). Input material: CD8+ T cells from PBMCs. The receptor was isolated from a human donor with multiple sclerosis. The CDR3 region has the DNA TGCAGCGTTGGGCGATCGGGGGCCAATGAGCAGTTCTTC. Its protein is CSVGRSGANEQFF.